This TCR beta chain was recorded in a study of tumor-infiltrating lymphocytes in localized non-small cell lung cancer. Study information: Each patient gave resected tumor and non-adjacent uninvolved lung tissue.

The CDR3 consists of 17 residues. Germline V gene lookup returns CDR1 SGHRS and CDR2 YFSETQ. The junction had 16 bases not matched to a gene; V was cut back by 4 bases and J by 7 bases. Remarks on this clone: The antigen remains unidentified.

Study-wide points: Different pieces of the same tissue were used for each assay. Compared with uninvolved lung, tumors showed higher T cell infiltration by TCRbeta sequencing. TCR sequencing covered a subset of patients with enough tissue.

Produced via immunoSEQ multiplex PCR; TCRdb's table is partial and in-frame only. The sample includes 10,000 to 12,000 clones, 70% to 90% of them seen just once. The chain joins TRBV5-1 to TRBJ2-4; 8 bases align to TRBD2. The sequence was obtained from a human donor with non-small cell lung cancer. Material for sequencing was uninvolved lung tissue not adjacent to the tumor. The CDR3 DNA sequence: TGCGCCAGCAGCCGGGACCTTACCGGGGGGGCCGGGAACATTCAGTACTTC. Protein sequence: CASSRDLTGGAGNIQYF.